This T cell receptor (beta chain) was sequenced in a study of CD8+ T cells in alopecia areata. Sequencing templates came from extracted RNA that was reverse transcribed into cDNA. Assay used: immunoSEQ multiplex PCR; TCRdb lists only in-frame clones, some missing. This table has some 110,000 clones, under 60% appearing once. Germline CDR1 is LNHDA and CDR2 is SQIVND (reference sequence). The CDR3 length is 14 residues. Trimming at V came to 5 bases and at J to 5 bases, leaving 4 bases not matched to a gene. Treatment indicated: oral pan-JAK inhibitor, 5-10 mg twice daily. The source material was CD8+ T cells sorted from blood, sampled at week 24, from a patient treated with tofacitinib. This chain connects TRBV19 to TRBJ1-1; the match to TRBD1 covers 11 bases. This TCR came from a human donor with alopecia areata. The CDR3 region has the DNA TGTGCCAGTAGTGAGGACAGGGGGCGAACTGAAGCTTTCTTT. It codes for CASSEDRGRTEAFF.